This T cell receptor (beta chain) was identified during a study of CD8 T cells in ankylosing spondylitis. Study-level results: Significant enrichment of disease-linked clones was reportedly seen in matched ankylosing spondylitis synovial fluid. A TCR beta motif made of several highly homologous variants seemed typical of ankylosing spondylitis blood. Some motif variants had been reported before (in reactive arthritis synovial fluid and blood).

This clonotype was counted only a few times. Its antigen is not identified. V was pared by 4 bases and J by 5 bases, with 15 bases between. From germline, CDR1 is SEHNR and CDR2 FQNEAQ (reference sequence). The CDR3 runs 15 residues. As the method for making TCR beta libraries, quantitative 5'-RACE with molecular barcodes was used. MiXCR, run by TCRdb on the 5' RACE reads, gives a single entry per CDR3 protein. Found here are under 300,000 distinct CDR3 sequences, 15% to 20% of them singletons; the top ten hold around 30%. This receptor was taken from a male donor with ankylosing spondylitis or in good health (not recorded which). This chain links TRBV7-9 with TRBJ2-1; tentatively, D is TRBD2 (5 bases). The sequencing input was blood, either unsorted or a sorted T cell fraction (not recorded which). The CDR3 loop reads CASSSSLLRDNEQFF. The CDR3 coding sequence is TGTGCCAGCAGCTCCTCGCTTCTGCGGGACAATGAGCAGTTCTTC.